A single sample is the source of the 29 T cell receptor beta chains below, sequenced in a study of shared clonotypes between healthy human individuals. Sequenced by immunoSEQ multiplex PCR; TCRdb stores in-frame clones only, minus some. The sample has some 2,500,000 clones; over 85% are singletons. The sequencing sample was made of naive CD4+ T cells from PBMCs. Subset reported: CD45RA+ positively selected. The receptors stem from a man aged 18 to 35 in good health. Some clones in this sample may be carry-over from other donors' samples.

CDR3 nucleotides: TGTGCCAGCAGTGAAGCGGGAGGGGGGGGCTACGAGCAGTACTTC. This codes for CASSEAGGGGYEQYF. V gene TRBV6-1 combines with J gene TRBJ2-7; tentative D call: TRBD2 (7 bases). The CDR3 contains 15 residues. The germline V gene encodes CDR1 MNHNS and CDR2 SASEGT. The V gene lost 0 bases and the J gene lost 3 bases, with 12 bases spanning the gap.

The V and J genes are TRBV5-6 and TRBJ2-7; 7 nucleotides line up with TRBD1. V lost 0 bases to trimming and J lost 7 bases; unmatched junction nucleotides: 10. The CDR3 consists of 15 residues. Germline CDR1 and CDR2: SGHDT and YYEEEE. CDR3 amino acids: CASSLGFYRGVEQYF. The CDR3 DNA is TGTGCCAGCAGCTTGGGTTTCTACAGGGGCGTTGAGCAGTACTTC.

The CDR3, as DNA: TGTGCCAGCAGCCCCCTAGGAGCGGGTCAAGATAATGAGCAGTTCTTC. Amino acid sequence: CASSPLGAGQDNEQFF. The chain combines TRBV11-1 with TRBJ2-1, with D perhaps matching TRBD2 (6 bases). The ends were cut back, 5 bases at V and 7 bases at J, with 21 bases in the middle. The CDR3 is 16 amino acids. The germline gives CDR1 SGHAT, CDR2 FQDESV (reference sequence).

V usage is TRBV6-6 and J usage is TRBJ1-1, with no clear D. V lost 7 bases and J lost 5, with 14 bases in between. CDR3 length: 13 amino acids. From germline, CDR1 is MNHNY and CDR2 SVGAGI (reference sequence). The CDR3: CASNKEVGTEAFF. The CDR3 bases are TGTGCCAGCAATAAAGAGGTCGGAACTGAAGCTTTCTTT.

This chain links TRBV28 with TRBJ2-3; 7 nucleotides match TRBD1. V lost 6 bases, J lost 4 bases, and 7 bases stayed unmatched. The CDR3 is made up of 14 amino acids. Germline lookup yields CDR1 MDHEN and CDR2 SYDVKM. CDR3 nucleotide sequence: TGTGCCAGCAGCCGACAGGGTGGGGCAGATACGCAGTATTTT. Its protein is CASSRQGGADTQYF.

This clone appeared a single time. The chain links TRBV7-2 to TRBJ2-3; D uncertain. The CDR3 consists of 16 residues. Looked up from germline, CDR1 is SGHTA and CDR2 is FQGNSA. The ends were cut back, 4 bases at V and 0 bases at J, with 14 bases in the middle. Written as DNA, the CDR3 is TGTGCCAGCAGCTCCTCTACCGTCGTTAGCACAGATACGCAGTATTTT. It encodes CASSSSTVVSTDTQYF.

The rearrangement links TRBV6-6 to TRBJ1-2; D gene uncertain. The CDR3 is 14 amino acids. The germline V gene has CDR1 MNHNY and CDR2 SVGAGI (reference sequence). The V end was cut by 3 bases, the J end by 7 bases, with 15 bases between. CDR3 nucleotides: TGTGCCAGCAGTTATACGGACGGACCCTCTGGCTACACCTTC. Protein: CASSYTDGPSGYTF.

A remark on this clone: Other DNA variants within this sample encode the same CDR3. This sequence joins TRBV28 and TRBJ1-1; D is undetermined. Trimming left V 2 bases short and J 6 bases short, with 7 bases between. This CDR3 contains 12 residues. Germline values: CDR1 MDHEN, CDR2 SYDVKM. In nucleotides, the CDR3 is TGTGCCAGCAGTTTAGGGGTTTCTGAAGCTTTCTTT. Amino acid sequence: CASSLGVSEAFF.

This chain uses TRBV7-3 with TRBJ2-3, with 9 bases identical to TRBD2. The J segment lost 4 bases and the V segment lost 4 bases, leaving 9 bases of the junction unmatched. Per germline, CDR1 SGHTA and CDR2 FQGTGA. This CDR3 is 16 amino acids long. The CDR3 reads CASSSPPGLASDTQYF. The CDR3 DNA reads as TGTGCCAGCAGCTCACCTCCGGGACTAGCATCAGATACGCAGTATTTT.

This chain connects TRBV5-1 to TRBJ1-2; D gene unclear. V lost 4 bases and J lost 6, with 10 bases in between. Per germline, CDR1 SGHRS and CDR2 YFSETQ. The CDR3 contains 12 residues. The CDR3 sequence: CASSEQHDGYTF. CDR3 coding DNA: TGCGCCAGCAGCGAGCAGCATGATGGCTACACCTTC.

V usage is TRBV27 and J usage is TRBJ2-1, with TRBD2 matching over 12 bases. CDR1 MNHEY and CDR2 SMNVEV come from the germline V gene (reference sequence). The CDR3 sequence is 17 residues long. V trimming: 5 bases; J trimming: 5 bases; junction bases outside the gene matches: 10. The CDR3 protein is CASSLPPGLAGDNEQFF. CDR3 bases: TGTGCCAGCAGTCTCCCGCCGGGACTAGCGGGTGACAATGAGCAGTTCTTC.

Of note for this clone: Different DNA sequences within this sample yield the same CDR3. The gene calls are TRBV5-1 and TRBJ1-1; D is undetermined. The CDR3 is 15 amino acids. Germline CDR1 SGHRS, CDR2 YFSETQ. Trimming cost V 2 bases and J 7 bases, with 18 bases left between them. The CDR3 region is CASSLMPGVKDEAFF. The CDR3 DNA reads TGCGCCAGCAGCTTAATGCCTGGGGTGAAGGATGAAGCTTTCTTT.

V gene TRBV29-1 combines with J gene TRBJ2-5; 8 bases agree with TRBD1. The last part of the DNA fits TRBJ2-7 better; the J call may be wrong. Germline CDR1 SQVTM, CDR2 ANQGSEA. The CDR3 spans 13 residues. The DNA of the CDR3 is TGCAGCGTAGGACGGACAGGGTCCTACGAGCAGTACTTC. Protein product: CSVGRTGSYEQYF.

This clone has only one observation. The chain is built from TRBV30 and TRBJ1-3, with D possibly TRBD1 on 5 matching bases. Germline lookup yields CDR1 GTSNPN and CDR2 SVGIG (reference sequence). This CDR3 region has 14 residues. With 3 bases removed from V and 2 bases from J, the gap between germline ends came to 11 bases. This CDR3 reads CAWRQGAAGNTIYF. The CDR3, as DNA: TGTGCCTGGAGGCAGGGTGCGGCTGGAAACACCATATATTTT.

The rearrangement links TRBV11-1 to TRBJ2-1, with 9 bases aligning to TRBD2. The CDR3 runs 15 residues. The V gene end was trimmed by 5 bases and the J gene end by 4 bases; junction bases not matched to a gene: 6. Germline V gene lookup returns CDR1 SGHAT and CDR2 FQDESV (reference sequence). The CDR3 DNA reads TGTGCCAGCAGCCCTACTAGCGGGTCTTACAATGAGCAGTTCTTC. This gives the protein CASSPTSGSYNEQFF. Full variable domain (outside the CDR3, taken from reference TRBV11-1 and TRBJ2-1): EAEVAQSPRYKITEKSQAVAFWCDPISGHATLYWYRQILGQGPELLVQFQDESVVDDSQLPKDRFSAERLKGVDSTLKIQPAELGDSAMYLCASSPTSGSYNEQFFGPGTRLTVL.

This clone came up once. V and J are TRBV29-1 and TRBJ1-1; TRBD1 agrees at 7 bases. Germline CDR1 reads SQVTM; CDR2 reads ANQGSEA. This CDR3 comprises 14 residues. Trimming took 5 bases from V and 1 from J; bases not matched to a gene: 7. The CDR3 DNA is TGCAGCGTTATGGTCCCAGGGGGGAACACTGAAGCTTTCTTT. It yields the protein CSVMVPGGNTEAFF.

V gene TRBV7-2 combines with J gene TRBJ2-7; TRBD2 matches at 7 bases. The junction had 6 bases not matched to a gene; V was cut back by 5 bases and J by 2 bases. The CDR3 loop spans 14 amino acids. Germline V gene data show CDR1 as SGHTA and CDR2 as FQGNSA. CDR3 sequence (DNA): TGTGCCAGCAGCACGTATGGGAGGGCCTACGAGCAGTACTTC. Protein sequence: CASSTYGRAYEQYF.

This sequence joins TRBV27 and TRBJ2-5; D not certain. This CDR3 is 13 amino acids long. Looked up from germline, CDR1 is MNHEY and CDR2 is SMNVEV (reference sequence). The V end was cut by 2 bases, the J end by 6 bases, with 10 bases between. Here the CDR3 reads CASSLGPSKTQYF. The CDR3 nucleotides read TGTGCCAGCAGTTTAGGGCCGTCAAAGACCCAGTACTTC.

As regards this clone: The sample has other DNA sequences that encode this CDR3 too. The rearrangement links TRBV5-1 to TRBJ2-2; unclear D gene. The CDR3 spans 12 residues. The V gene lost 2 bases and the J gene lost 7 bases, with 6 bases spanning the gap. Germline CDR1 is SGHRS and CDR2 is YFSETQ. The CDR3 sequence: CASSLGSGELFF. The DNA for the CDR3 is TGCGCCAGCAGCTTAGGAAGCGGGGAGCTGTTTTTT.

CDR3 residues: CASSLGPTYGYTF. CDR3 nucleotide sequence: TGTGCCAGCAGCTTAGGCCCCACATATGGCTACACCTTC. The V call is TRBV11-2, the J call TRBJ1-2; D gene ambiguous. CDR3 size: 13 residues. The germline V gene has CDR1 SGHAT and CDR2 FQNNGV. V was trimmed by 1 base and J by 5 bases, leaving 8 bases between them.

This clone is a singleton in its sample. The sample holds other DNA sequences that translate to the same CDR3. The V and J genes are TRBV28 and TRBJ1-4; 9 bases align to TRBD1. Unmatched junction bases numbered 3, after V lost 5 bases and J lost 2 bases. The CDR3 consists of 15 residues. Germline assignment: CDR1 MDHEN and CDR2 SYDVKM. CDR3 amino acids: CASSPQGATNEKLFF. In nucleotides, the CDR3 is TGTGCCAGCAGTCCACAGGGGGCGACTAATGAAAAACTGTTTTTT.

The chain combines TRBV27 with TRBJ1-4; D is undetermined. The length of the CDR3 is 15 residues. V shed 5 bases and J shed 5 bases, with 15 bases lying between them. Germline V gene lookup returns CDR1 MNHEY and CDR2 SMNVEV (reference sequence). CDR3 region: CASSMKQYENEKLFF. CDR3 DNA: TGTGCCAGCAGTATGAAACAGTACGAAAATGAAAAACTGTTTTTT.

The chain uses TRBV15 and TRBJ2-1; TRBD2 aligns across 11 bases. Germline assignment: CDR1 LNHNV and CDR2 YYDKDF (reference sequence). The CDR3 loop spans 15 amino acids. J was trimmed by 5 bases and V by 2 bases; bases with no gene match: 2. The CDR3 DNA is TGTGCCACCAGCAGAACGGGACTAGCGGACAATGAGCAGTTCTTC. This encodes CATSRTGLADNEQFF. Full variable domain (outside the CDR3, taken from reference TRBV15 and TRBJ2-1): DAMVIQNPRYQVTQFGKPVTLSCSQTLNHNVMYWYQQKSSQAPKLLFHYYDKDFNNEADTPDNFQSRRPNTSFCFLDIRSPGLGDTAMYLCATSRTGLADNEQFFGPGTRLTVL.

The CDR3 loop is CASSLAGTGGGLIRGEAFF. The CDR3 DNA sequence: TGCGCCAGCAGCTTGGCCGGGACAGGGGGCGGACTAATTCGAGGTGAAGCTTTCTTT. J is TRBJ1-1 and V is TRBV5-1; 12 positions agree with TRBD1. The V and J ends lost 0 bases and 7 bases, in that order; junction bases with no gene match: 16. There are 19 residues in the CDR3. Germline V gene lookup returns CDR1 SGHRS and CDR2 YFSETQ.

The chain is built from TRBV27 and TRBJ2-7, with 8 nucleotides matching TRBD2. Germline V gene lookup returns CDR1 MNHEY and CDR2 SMNVEV (reference sequence). This CDR3 contains 14 residues. Trimming took 4 bases from V and 7 from J; bases not matched to a gene: 9. CDR3 coding DNA: TGTGCCAGCAGTTCCTCACCGGGGGGGAGGGAGCAGTACTTC. The encoded protein is CASSSSPGGREQYF.

J is TRBJ1-1 and V is TRBV7-9, with D possibly being TRBD1 (5 bases). In germline, CDR1 is SEHNR, CDR2 FQNEAQ (reference sequence). The V gene lost 5 bases and the J gene lost 4 bases, with 17 bases spanning the gap. CDR3 length: 15 residues. CDR3 DNA sequence: TGTGCCAGCAGCCAGGGTACGGGGTCGAGCACTGAAGCTTTCTTT. Its protein product is CASSQGTGSSTEAFF.

The chain employs TRBV5-1 and TRBJ1-2; the D is unclear. There are 15 residues in the CDR3. With 0 bases removed from V and 2 bases from J, the gap between germline ends came to 11 bases. Germline loops: CDR1 SGHRS, CDR2 YFSETQ. Here the CDR3 reads CASSLEAGVNYGYTF. The DNA for the CDR3 is TGCGCCAGCAGCTTGGAAGCAGGAGTAAACTATGGCTACACCTTC.

The rearrangement joins TRBV20-1 to TRBJ2-4; a possible D gene is TRBD2 (7 bases). CDR3 size: 11 residues. Germline V lookup: CDR1 DFQATT, CDR2 SNEGSKA (reference sequence). CDR3 nucleotide sequence: TGCTCCCGCCGGGCGGGGGCTATTCAGTACTTC. Translation gives CSRRAGAIQYF.

The CDR3 DNA is TGTGCCAGCAGCCATTCAGATACGCAGTATTTT. As protein: CASSHSDTQYF. This chain connects TRBV12-1 to TRBJ2-3; TRBD1, the table's D call, lacks a check against the DNA. TRBV12-1 is a pseudogene. The CDR3 is made up of 11 amino acids.